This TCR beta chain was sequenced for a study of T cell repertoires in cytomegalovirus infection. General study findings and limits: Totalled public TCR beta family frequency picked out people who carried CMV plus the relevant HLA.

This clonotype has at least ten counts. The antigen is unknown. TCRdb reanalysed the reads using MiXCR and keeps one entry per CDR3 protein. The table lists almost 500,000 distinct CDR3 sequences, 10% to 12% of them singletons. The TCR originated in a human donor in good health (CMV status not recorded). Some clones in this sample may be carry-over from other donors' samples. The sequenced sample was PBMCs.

The CDR3 protein is CASSLGVGGTGGETQYF. CDR3 DNA sequence: TGTGCCAGCAGCTTAGGGGTGGGCGGGACAGGGGGAGAGACCCAGTACTTC. J is TRBJ2-5 and V is TRBV7-2, with 11 bases aligning to TRBD1. The CDR3 consists of 17 residues. Trimming cost V 1 base and J 4 bases; bases outside gene matches: 8. Germline V gene lookup returns CDR1 SGHTA and CDR2 FQGNSA. The complete variable domain, with remaining parts taken from reference TRBV7-2 and TRBJ2-5, reads GAGVSQSPSNKVTEKGKDVELRCDPISGHTALYWYRQSLGQGLEFLIYFQGNSAPDKSGLPSDRFSAERTGGSVSTLTIQRTQQEDSAVYLCASSLGVGGTGGETQYFGPGTRLLVL.